This TCR beta chain was retrieved from a study of control samples from healthy donors and cancer patients. Sequenced by immunoSEQ multiplex PCR; TCRdb stores in-frame clones only, minus some. The table lists approximately 120,000 clones, approximately 90% of them singletons. CDR3 size: 15 residues. Germline trimming cut 1 base from V and 3 bases from J; bases unmatched to any gene: 4. Germline CDR1 and CDR2: SGHRS and YFSETQ. What was sequenced was blood. The V gene is TRBV5-1, the J gene TRBJ2-3, with 8 positions matching TRBD2. The clonotype was recovered from a human donor in good health. The donor label of this sample is uncertain. For the CDR3, the DNA is TGCGCCAGCAGCTTGTCTGGACTAGCAACAGATACGCAGTATTTT. This gives the protein CASSLSGLATDTQYF.